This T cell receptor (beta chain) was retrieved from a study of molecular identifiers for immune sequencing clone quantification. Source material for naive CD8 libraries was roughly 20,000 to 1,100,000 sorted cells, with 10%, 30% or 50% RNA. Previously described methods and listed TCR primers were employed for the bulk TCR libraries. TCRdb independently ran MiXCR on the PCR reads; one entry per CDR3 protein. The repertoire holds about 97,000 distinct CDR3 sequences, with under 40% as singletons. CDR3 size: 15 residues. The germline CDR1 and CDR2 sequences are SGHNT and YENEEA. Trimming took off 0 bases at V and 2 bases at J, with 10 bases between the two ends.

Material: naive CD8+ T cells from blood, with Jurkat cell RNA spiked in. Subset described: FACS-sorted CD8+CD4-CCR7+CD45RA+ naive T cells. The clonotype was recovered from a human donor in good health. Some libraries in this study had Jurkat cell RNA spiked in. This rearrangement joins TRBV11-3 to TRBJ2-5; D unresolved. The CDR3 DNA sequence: TGTGCCAGCAGCTTAGATTCGGCCCAACAAGAGACCCAGTACTTC. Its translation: CASSLDSAQQETQYF. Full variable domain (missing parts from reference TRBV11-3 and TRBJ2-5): EAGVVQSPRYKIIEKKQPVAFWCNPISGHNTLYWYLQNLGQGPELLIRYENEEAVDDSQLPKDRFSAERLKGVDSTLKIQPAELGDSAVYLCASSLDSAQQETQYFGPGTRLLVL.